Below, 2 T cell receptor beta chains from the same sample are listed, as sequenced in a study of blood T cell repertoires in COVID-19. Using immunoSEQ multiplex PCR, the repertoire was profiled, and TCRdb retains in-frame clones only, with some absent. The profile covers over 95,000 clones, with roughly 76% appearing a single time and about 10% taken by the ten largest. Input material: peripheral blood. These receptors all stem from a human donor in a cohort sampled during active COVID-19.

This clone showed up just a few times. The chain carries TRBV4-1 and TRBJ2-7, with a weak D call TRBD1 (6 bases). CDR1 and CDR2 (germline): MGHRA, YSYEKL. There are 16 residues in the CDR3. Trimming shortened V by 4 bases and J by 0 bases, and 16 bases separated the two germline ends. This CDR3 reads CASSLTRTDFSYEQYF. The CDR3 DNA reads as TGCGCCAGCAGCCTGACCAGGACAGACTTCTCCTACGAGCAGTACTTC.

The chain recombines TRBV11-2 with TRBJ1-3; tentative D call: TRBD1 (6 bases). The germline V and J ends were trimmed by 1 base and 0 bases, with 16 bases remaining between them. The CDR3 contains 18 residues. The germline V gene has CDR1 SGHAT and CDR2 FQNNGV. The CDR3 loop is CASSLGVGAANSGNTIYF. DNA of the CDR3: TGTGCCAGCAGCTTAGGTGTGGGGGCAGCAAACTCTGGAAACACCATATATTTT. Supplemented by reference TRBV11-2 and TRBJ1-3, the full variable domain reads EAGVAQSPRYKIIEKRQSVAFWCNPISGHATLYWYQQILGQGPKLLIQFQNNGVVDDSQLPKDRFSAERLKGVDSTLKIQPAKLEDSAVYLCASSLGVGAANSGNTIYFGEGSWLTVV.